The 22 T cell receptor beta chains below all came from one sample that was sequenced in a study of tumor T cells in aggressive B-cell lymphoma. Sequenced by immunoSEQ multiplex PCR; TCRdb stores in-frame clones only, minus some. The sample carries roughly 3,000 clones, about 85% recorded once. Sample: tumor tissue. The origin of the receptors is an adult with diffuse large B cell lymphoma.

The V call is TRBV6-5, the J call TRBJ2-1; the D gene is possibly TRBD1 (6 bases). CDR1 MNHEY and CDR2 SVGAGI come from the germline V gene. This CDR3 spans 12 amino acids. V lost 6 bases to trimming and J lost 10 bases, with 13 bases between them. The CDR3 DNA follows: TGTGCCAGCAGCTTCACAGGGTTGGAGCAGTTCTTC. Amino acids: CASSFTGLEQFF.

The V and J genes are TRBV10-3 and TRBJ2-5, with D maybe TRBD1 (7 bases). The end of the DNA aligns better with TRBJ2-7, so the J call may be wrong. There are 14 residues in the CDR3. Germline V gene lookup returns CDR1 ENHRY and CDR2 SYGVKD. As DNA, the CDR3 is TGTGCCATTCGGGGGCGGGACAGCTCCTACGAGCAGTACTTC. This gives the protein CAIRGRDSSYEQYF.

This clone was seen more than once but under ten times. The DNA of the CDR3 is TGCGCCAGCAGCCAAGCAGGTCGCTCCTACGAGCAGTACTTC. Protein sequence: CASSQAGRSYEQYF. The J gene is TRBJ2-7, the V gene TRBV4-3; D not certain. In germline, CDR1 is LGHNA, CDR2 YSLEER. V dropped 1 base and J dropped 0 bases, with 7 bases sitting between them. The CDR3 runs to 14 residues.

The rearrangement links TRBV5-5 to TRBJ2-7; D ambiguous. This CDR3 is 12 amino acids long. Germline V lookup: CDR1 SGHKS, CDR2 YYEKEE (reference sequence). With 4 bases removed from V and 3 bases from J, the gap between germline ends came to 8 bases. The CDR3 region is CASSSNSYEQYF. The CDR3 nucleotides are TGTGCCAGCAGCAGTAACAGCTACGAGCAGTACTTC.

V gene TRBV29-1 combines with J gene TRBJ2-7; D perhaps matches TRBD2 (6 bases). Trimming left V 2 bases short and J 5 bases short, with 10 bases between. Germline V CDR1 and CDR2: SQVTM, ANQGSEA. The CDR3 length is 12 residues. The CDR3 nucleotides read TGCAGCGTTGAAACAGGCGGGGACGAGCAGTACTTC. This translates into CSVETGGDEQYF.

Here the CDR3 DNA reads TGTGCCACCAGCAGTGGGACAGGTGACAATCAGCCCCAGCATTTT. Amino acid sequence: CATSSGTGDNQPQHF. The rearrangement uses TRBV15 and TRBJ1-5; 8 positions match TRBD1. There are 15 residues in the CDR3. Per germline, CDR1 LNHNV and CDR2 YYDKDF (reference sequence). J was trimmed by 3 bases and V by 3 bases; bases with no gene match: 4.

V usage is TRBV4-3 and J usage is TRBJ1-6; TRBD1 is a possible D gene (5 bases). This CDR3 is built from 16 residues. CDR1 is LGHNA and CDR2 is YSLEER in the germline V gene. Trimming removed 1 base from V and 9 bases from J, with 16 bases in between. The CDR3 protein is CASSQGGGLVGSPLHF. The DNA for the CDR3 is TGCGCCAGCAGCCAAGGGGGGGGGTTAGTAGGTTCACCCCTCCACTTT.

The J gene is TRBJ2-7, the V gene TRBV5-4; 7 bases map to TRBD2. J lost 6 bases, V lost 4 bases, and 7 bases had no gene match. Per the germline V gene, CDR1 is SGHNT and CDR2 is YYREEE (reference sequence). CDR3 length: 13 amino acids. The CDR3 bases are TGTGCCAGCAGCCCACGACCGGGGGGCGAGCAGTACTTC. This gives the protein CASSPRPGGEQYF.

The chain has TRBV11-2 and TRBJ2-1, with D possibly matching TRBD1 (6 bases). The V end was cut by 1 base, the J end by 6 bases, with 7 bases between. In germline, CDR1 is SGHAT, CDR2 FQNNGV. The CDR3 extends over 13 amino acids. The CDR3 is CASSLAGANEQFF. The CDR3 region has the DNA TGTGCCAGCAGCTTAGCAGGGGCCAATGAGCAGTTCTTC.

This clone turned up a few times. The chain uses TRBV9 and TRBJ1-5; weak D call: TRBD1 (5 bases). Between the trimmed V and J ends, which lost 4 bases and 3 bases, there was a span of 14 bases. Germline V gene data show CDR1 as SGDLS and CDR2 as YYNGEE. CDR3 length: 15 amino acids. The CDR3, as DNA: TGTGCCAGCAGCTCAACAGGTTCCCCCAATCAGCCCCAGCATTTT. Its protein is CASSSTGSPNQPQHF.

V and J are TRBV9 and TRBJ2-5, with a tentative D call TRBD1 (5 bases). The germline V gene has CDR1 SGDLS and CDR2 YYNGEE. The CDR3 sequence is 13 residues long. The V and J ends lost 0 bases and 5 bases respectively, with 8 bases between them. As DNA, the CDR3 is TGTGCCAGCAGCGTAGGGGGCCAGGAGACCCAGTACTTC. Translated: CASSVGGQETQYF. Full variable domain (rest looked up from reference TRBV9 and TRBJ2-5): DSGVTQTPKHLITATGQRVTLRCSPRSGDLSVYWYQQSLDQGLQFLIQYYNGEERAKGNILERFSAQQFPDLHSELNLSSLELGDSALYFCASSVGGQETQYFGPGTRLLVL.

The CDR3: CASSLYQGGGNQPQHF. The CDR3 DNA sequence: TGTGCCAGCAGTTTATACCAGGGAGGCGGCAATCAGCCCCAGCATTTT. The rearrangement joins TRBV28 to TRBJ1-5, with D possibly matching TRBD1 (5 bases). Germline CDR1 is MDHEN and CDR2 is SYDVKM. V dropped 1 base and J dropped 2 bases, with 12 bases sitting between them. The CDR3 runs to 16 residues.

There are a few counts of this clone. The V gene is TRBV15, the J gene TRBJ2-3, with D possibly matching TRBD2 (6 bases). The CDR3 spans 14 residues. Trimming left V 5 bases short and J 3 bases short, with 12 bases between. In germline, CDR1 is LNHNV, CDR2 YYDKDF (reference sequence). CDR3 residues: CATSDLGRTDTQYF. CDR3 DNA: TGTGCCACCAGCGACCTGGGGAGGACAGATACGCAGTATTTT.

The rearrangement uses TRBV6-4 and TRBJ2-7; perhaps TRBD1 as D (6 bases). This CDR3 is 16 amino acids long. The V gene lost 7 bases and the J gene lost 0 bases, with 19 bases spanning the gap. CDR1 MRHNA and CDR2 SNTAGT come from the germline V gene. CDR3 coding DNA: TGTGCCAGCACCTGGGGACAAGGGACATACTCCTACGAGCAGTACTTC. Its protein product is CASTWGQGTYSYEQYF.

About this clone: Additional DNA sequences in this sample encode the identical CDR3. This chain links TRBV20-1 with TRBJ1-1; D ambiguous. CDR1 DFQATT and CDR2 SNEGSKA come from the germline V gene (reference sequence). V shed 5 bases and J shed 1 base, with 5 bases lying between them. This CDR3 contains 11 residues. The CDR3 DNA reads TGCAGTGCTCCGAGGAACACTGAAGCTTTCTTT. Encoded protein: CSAPRNTEAFF.

The genes are TRBV11-2 and TRBJ2-1, with 7 bases fitting TRBD2. Germline V gene data show CDR1 as SGHAT and CDR2 as FQNNGV. The length of the CDR3 is 13 residues. Germline trimming cut 8 bases from V and 10 bases from J; bases unmatched to any gene: 11. The DNA of the CDR3 is TGTGCCAGCCATTTCACTGCCGGGGGGGAGCAGTTCTTC. Protein: CASHFTAGGEQFF. The whole variable domain, filled in from reference TRBV11-2 and TRBJ2-1, reads EAGVAQSPRYKIIEKRQSVAFWCNPISGHATLYWYQQILGQGPKLLIQFQNNGVVDDSQLPKDRFSAERLKGVDSTLKIQPAKLEDSAVYLCASHFTAGGEQFFGPGTRLTVL.

The rearrangement uses TRBV7-2 and TRBJ2-1, with D perhaps matching TRBD2 (7 bases). CDR3 length equals 15 residues. Trimming removed 1 base from V and 9 bases from J, with 16 bases in between. Germline V gene lookup returns CDR1 SGHTA and CDR2 FQGNSA. CDR3 nucleotide sequence: TGTGCCAGCAGCTTAGGGGGGGGGCCCCTGCCTGAGCAGTTCTTC. It encodes CASSLGGGPLPEQFF.

This sequence joins TRBV7-9 and TRBJ2-7; no definite D call. This CDR3 spans 14 amino acids. Trimming took 1 base from V and 0 from J, leaving 7 bases between them. The germline CDR1 and CDR2 sequences are SEHNR and FQNEAQ (reference sequence). Written as DNA, the CDR3 is TGTGCCAGCAGCTTAGTATCGAGCTCCTACGAGCAGTACTTC. Translating it yields CASSLVSSSYEQYF.

V is TRBV7-9 and J is TRBJ2-2, with TRBD1 as a possible D gene (5 bases). The germline V gene has CDR1 SEHNR and CDR2 FQNEAQ (reference sequence). Trimming cost V 3 bases and J 1 base, with 9 bases left between them. The CDR3 covers 15 residues. The CDR3 sequence: CASSFRQQNTGELFF. CDR3 in DNA: TGTGCCAGCAGCTTCCGACAGCAGAACACCGGGGAGCTGTTTTTT.

The chain is built from TRBV4-2 and TRBJ1-5, with a tentative D call TRBD1 (6 bases). Trimming removed 1 base at V and 5 bases at J, with 12 bases between. The CDR3 is 15 amino acids. The germline V gene encodes CDR1 LGHNA and CDR2 YNFKEQ. CDR3 sequence: CASSQVWDIDQPQHF. The CDR3 DNA reads as TGTGCCAGCAGCCAAGTATGGGACATTGATCAGCCCCAGCATTTT.

In this sample, this clone turned up a few times. This chain links TRBV29-1 with TRBJ2-3; the D gene is possibly TRBD2 (5 bases). Trimming stripped 6 bases from V and 3 bases from J, with 10 bases between. The CDR3 sequence is 12 residues long. The germline gives CDR1 SQVTM, CDR2 ANQGSEA. CDR3 bases: TGCAGCGTCGGAGCGGCGACAGATACGCAGTATTTT. Encoded protein: CSVGAATDTQYF.

With regard to this clone: This sample includes further DNA sequences coding for the same CDR3. V is TRBV19 and J is TRBJ1-2, with D maybe TRBD1 (5 bases). V lost 5 bases, J lost 4 bases, and 11 bases lay in between. The CDR3 totals 13 residues. Germline V gene sequence: CDR1 LNHDA, CDR2 SQIVND (reference sequence). CDR3 coding DNA: TGTGCCAGTAGTCCCAGGGATTTCTATGGCTACACCTTC. Encoded protein: CASSPRDFYGYTF.